The clone carrying this T cell receptor beta chain was seen repeatedly, ten times or more. Deletions cut 6 bases from V and 4 bases from J, with 12 bases between. The CDR3 runs 13 residues. Germline-derived CDR1 and CDR2 are ENHRY and SYGVKD. These data originate in a study of T cells in Graves' hyperthyroidism and ophthalmopathy. TCR beta CDR3 region amplification was performed from RNA transcripts. Using the HTBI primer set, a first-round RT-PCR was run on the TCR CDR3. One entry per CDR3 protein results from TCRdb running MiXCR on the multiplex PCR reads. The repertoire consists of fewer than 450,000 distinct CDR3 sequences, with approximately 17% occurring once and the leading ten covering approximately 33%.

V is TRBV10-3 and J is TRBJ2-5; TRBD2 might be the D (6 bases). The TCR was taken from a woman in her thirties with Graves' hyperthyroidism that later progressed to Graves' ophthalmopathy. Source material: blood. The CDR3 loop reads CAIREGRGETQYF. The CDR3 DNA reads as TGTGCCATCAGGGAGGGGCGAGGAGAGACCCAGTACTTC.